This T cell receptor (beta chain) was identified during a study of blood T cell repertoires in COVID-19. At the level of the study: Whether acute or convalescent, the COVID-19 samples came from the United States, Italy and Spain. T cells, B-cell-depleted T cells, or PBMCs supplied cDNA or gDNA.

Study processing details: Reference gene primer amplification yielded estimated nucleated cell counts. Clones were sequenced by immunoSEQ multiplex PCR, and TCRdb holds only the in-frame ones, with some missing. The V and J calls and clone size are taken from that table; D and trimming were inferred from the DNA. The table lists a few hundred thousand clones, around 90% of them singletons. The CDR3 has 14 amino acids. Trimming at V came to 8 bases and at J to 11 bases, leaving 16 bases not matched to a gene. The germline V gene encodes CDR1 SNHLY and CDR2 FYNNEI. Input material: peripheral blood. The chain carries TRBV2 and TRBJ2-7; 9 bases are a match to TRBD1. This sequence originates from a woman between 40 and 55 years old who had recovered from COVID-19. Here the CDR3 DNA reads TGTGCCAGCGCTGCCGGGACAGGGCCGTGGTGGAAGTACTTC. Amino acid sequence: CASAAGTGPWWKYF.